This T cell receptor (beta chain) was documented in a study of blood T cell repertoires in COVID-19. The CDR3 sequence is 14 residues long. Germline V CDR1 and CDR2: SNHLY, FYNNEI. The V end was cut by 5 bases, the J end by 7 bases, with 14 bases between. Only a few counts were recorded for this clone. Under the authors' procedure: Estimation of nucleated cell counts was performed using reference gene primer amplification. The data were produced by immunoSEQ multiplex PCR, yet TCRdb's version contains in-frame clones alone and is incomplete. V, J and clone size are those of that table, while D and trimming were read from the DNA. The sample lists 80,000 to 95,000 clones; approximately 71% were seen once.

Sequenced: peripheral blood. This sequence was found in a woman aged 45-59 years with acute or convalescent COVID-19. The chain combines TRBV2 with TRBJ1-4; tentative D call: TRBD1 (5 bases). CDR3 sequence: CASSPQGGIEKLFF. The CDR3 coding sequence is TGTGCCAGCAGTCCCCAGGGAGGGATTGAAAAACTGTTTTTT.